This TCR beta chain comes out of a study of control samples from healthy donors and cancer patients. Libraries were prepared by immunoSEQ multiplex PCR; TCRdb keeps only in-frame clonotypes and omits some of them. Among about 180,000 clones, 90% to 95% were seen once, and the ten largest hold 1.2% to 1.5%. The sample holds one count of this clone. Germline CDR1 is MNHEY and CDR2 is SMNVEV (reference sequence). V shed 4 bases and J 4 bases; nucleotides not matched to a gene: 7. The CDR3 is made up of 15 amino acids. Sequencing input: blood. This receptor was obtained from a man aged 25 to 40 in good health. This rearrangement joins TRBV27 to TRBJ1-2, with 9 bases fitting TRBD1. The CDR3 protein is CASSSDRGMIYGYTF. CDR3 nucleotide sequence: TGTGCCAGCAGTTCAGACAGGGGGATGATCTATGGCTACACCTTC.